This T cell receptor (beta chain) was recovered during a study of cytomegalovirus exposure and HLA in healthy donors. The CDR3 runs 13 residues. The germline V gene has CDR1 SGHTA and CDR2 FQGNSA. J gave up 4 bases and V 5 bases, and 3 bases lay outside the gene matches. Study results and caveats: As a later analysis showed, a missense DCLRE1C variant was linked to trimming of TCR beta V- and J-genes. Several V segments, TRBV6-2 and TRBV6-3 among them, could not be told apart and were dropped.

Regarding this clone: What it binds is not known.

PCR involved 60 Vbeta and 13 Jbeta primers. The table came from immunoSEQ multiplex PCR; TCRdb's copy has only in-frame clones and leaves some out. The sample includes 150,000 to 200,000 clones, approximately 80% of them seen just once. Sequencing was carried out using PBMCs. This chain connects TRBV7-2 to TRBJ2-5; 8 bases are a match to TRBD1. This TCR derives from a man aged 55 to 70 in good health and CMV-seronegative. The CDR3 reads CASSITGGETQYF. The CDR3 nucleotides read TGTGCCAGCAGCATAACAGGGGGAGAGACCCAGTACTTC.